This TCR beta chain derives from a study of beta chain features in type 1 diabetes. In the study overall: Cells sorted and examined across all samples totaled almost 110 million. Study-level findings and limits: Reads derived from cDNA could over-represent cells showing high TCR expression.

Trimming took 7 bases from V and 2 from J; bases not matched to a gene: 3. The CDR3 is 14 residues long. The germline gives CDR1 MNHNS, CDR2 SASEGT. What was sequenced were expressed TCRB transcripts, since all of the isolated RNA had been reverse transcribed. Using immunoSEQ multiplex PCR, the repertoire was profiled, and TCRdb retains in-frame clones only, with some absent. Of roughly 310,000 clones in the sample, 11% were seen once. This clone showed up just a few times. Antigen unknown. V usage is TRBV6-1 and J usage is TRBJ2-1; TRBD2 aligns across 9 bases. The specimen sequenced was naive CD4+ T cells from blood. The clonotype was recovered from a woman aged 30 to 39 in good health. The CDR3 here is CASIRLAAYNEQFF. CDR3 DNA: TGTGCCAGCATTCGACTAGCGGCCTACAATGAGCAGTTCTTC.